These 24 T cell receptor beta chains originate from one sample sequenced in a study of metastatic and nonmetastatic thyroid tumors. TCRdb re-called the PCR reads through MiXCR. The sample lists about 12,000 clones, more than 20% occurring once. All patients reached thyroid surgery having received no treatment beforehand. Source material: adjacent normal tissue. The receptors come from a female donor with papillary thyroid cancer or a benign thyroid nodule (not recorded which). Some clones in this sample may be carry-over from other donors' samples.

This clone is classed as medium-sized. The V gene is TRBV6-2 or TRBV6-3, the J gene TRBJ2-4; D gene ambiguous. From germline, CDR1 is MNHEY and CDR2 SVGEGT. V lost 4 bases to trimming and J lost 0 bases, with 16 bases between them. The CDR3 sequence is 17 residues long. CDR3 loop: CASSWVGSRVAKNIQYF. The DNA for the CDR3 is TGTGCCAGCAGTTGGGTGGGTAGCCGAGTAGCCAAAAACATTCAGTACTTC.

Regarding this clone: A junction boundary mismatches the germline segment, possibly from a read error. CDR3 in DNA: TGTGCCAGTAGTATTTTCTTCGGAGCGGCCAAAAACATTCAGTGCTTC. Amino acid sequence: CASSIFFGAAKNIQCF. The J gene is TRBJ2-4, the V gene TRBV19, with D maybe TRBD2 (5 bases). Germline CDR1 reads LNHDA; CDR2 reads SQIVND (reference sequence). The length of the CDR3 is 16 residues.

In this sample, this clone turned up a few times. V and J are TRBV24-1 and TRBJ2-3; 9 bases fit TRBD1. The germline V gene encodes CDR1 KGHDR and CDR2 SFDVKD. The CDR3 sequence is 15 residues long. The V and J ends lost 4 bases and 4 bases, in that order; junction bases with no gene match: 5. CDR3 protein: CATSEWDRAADTQYF. Written as DNA, the CDR3 is TGTGCCACCAGTGAGTGGGACAGGGCGGCAGATACGCAGTATTTT.

This clone qualifies as medium-sized. This rearrangement joins TRBV2 to TRBJ1-1; D ambiguous. Germline V lookup: CDR1 SNHLY, CDR2 FYNNEI. Trimming stripped 7 bases from V and 1 base from J, with 13 bases between. This CDR3 contains 14 residues. CDR3 region: CASTASRANTEAFF. DNA for the CDR3: TGTGCCAGCACCGCGAGTAGGGCGAACACTGAAGCTTTCTTT.

This clone is deemed medium-sized. The chain couples TRBV5-1 to TRBJ2-7, with 10 bases lining up with TRBD1. Germline V gene data show CDR1 as SGHRS and CDR2 as YFSETQ. The CDR3 spans 17 residues. The V and J ends lost 5 bases and 1 base, in that order; junction bases with no gene match: 12. This CDR3 reads CASRNLPGTGDSYEQYF. The CDR3 nucleotides are TGCGCCAGCAGGAACTTACCCGGGACAGGGGATTCCTACGAGCAGTACTTC.

This clone is termed medium-sized. The chain is built from TRBV6-1 and TRBJ2-7; 10 bases fit TRBD2. The CDR3 is 16 residues long. The germline gives CDR1 MNHNS, CDR2 SASEGT. Trimming at V came to 5 bases and at J to 3 bases, leaving 10 bases not matched to a gene. CDR3 DNA sequence: TGTGCCAGCAGTTCGCCCCGGACTAGCGGACACTACGAGCAGTACTTC. Translation gives CASSSPRTSGHYEQYF.

This clone was counted ten times or more. CDR3 coding DNA: TGTGCCACCAGCAGAGAGCCGGCCTTCGGGGTCGGGAGTACCGACGAGCAGTACTTC. It specifies CATSREPAFGVGSTDEQYF. The rearrangement uses TRBV15 and TRBJ2-7; weak D call: TRBD2 (6 bases). Trimming removed 0 bases at V and 5 bases at J, with 26 bases between. Germline CDR1 LNHNV, CDR2 YYDKDF (reference sequence). The CDR3 spans 19 residues. The full variable domain, rest sourced from reference TRBV15 and TRBJ2-7, is DAMVIQNPRYQVTQFGKPVTLSCSQTLNHNVMYWYQQKSSQAPKLLFHYYDKDFNNEADTPDNFQSRRPNTSFCFLDIRSPGLGDTAMYLCATSREPAFGVGSTDEQYFGPGTRLTVT.

Comment on this clone: Relative to the germline gene, one junction end is altered; a read error may explain this. This sequence joins TRBV12-3 or TRBV12-4 and TRBJ1-5, with D possibly TRBD1 on 6 matching bases. The CDR3 has 12 amino acids. The CDR3 loop is CASRPGTQPHHF. The CDR3 nucleotides read TGCGCCAGCAGACCCGGGACACAGCCACATCATTTT.

The rearrangement uses TRBV2 and TRBJ2-7; D is possibly TRBD1 (6 bases). V dropped 0 bases and J dropped 4 bases, with 10 bases sitting between them. Germline CDR1 is SNHLY and CDR2 is FYNNEI. The CDR3 loop spans 14 amino acids. The CDR3 sequence: CASSEAPDRYEQYF. The CDR3 DNA sequence: TGTGCCAGCAGTGAAGCTCCCGACAGGTACGAGCAGTACTTC.

This clone was detected many times. The CDR3 DNA follows: TGCAGTGCTAGGAAGGTCTTGGGCGTGAACACTGAAGCTTTCTTT. It codes for CSARKVLGVNTEAFF. This chain connects TRBV20-1 to TRBJ1-1; no definite D call. The CDR3 length is 15 residues. The V and J ends lost 3 bases and 0 bases respectively, with 14 bases between them. Germline V CDR1 and CDR2: DFQATT, SNEGSKA (reference sequence).

This chain uses TRBV20-1 with TRBJ1-2, with D possibly matching TRBD1 (6 bases). The CDR3 contains 14 residues. CDR1 is DFQATT and CDR2 is SNEGSKA in the germline V gene (reference sequence). V was trimmed by 3 bases and J by 0 bases, leaving 11 bases between them. For the CDR3, the DNA is TGCAGTGCTAGGGGGACATACGCTAACTATGGCTACACCTTC. Translation gives CSARGTYANYGYTF.

This clone was detected many times. The V gene is TRBV15, the J gene TRBJ2-3; D is unresolved. The CDR3 has 15 amino acids. Trimming took off 0 bases at V and 6 bases at J, with 13 bases between the two ends. The germline CDR1 and CDR2 sequences are LNHNV and YYDKDF (reference sequence). The CDR3 loop is CATSRDSGRLDTQYF. CDR3 DNA: TGTGCCACCAGCAGAGATTCGGGCAGGCTTGATACGCAGTATTTT.

This clone was observed a handful of times. V and J are TRBV12-3 or TRBV12-4 and TRBJ2-6; no definite D call. The CDR3 spans 15 residues. Trimming stripped 6 bases from V and 0 bases from J, with 9 bases between. The CDR3 DNA follows: TGTGCCAGCAGCTATCGTCGCTCTGGGGCCAACGTCCTGACTTTC. Translated, it gives CASSYRRSGANVLTF.

The V and J genes are TRBV20-1 and TRBJ1-6; 7 bases line up with TRBD1. The CDR3 totals 16 residues. After removal of 0 bases from V and 5 bases from J, the junction contained 7 bases not matched to a gene. Germline V CDR1 and CDR2: DFQATT, SNEGSKA (reference sequence). The CDR3 region is CSARDDRAGNNSPLHF. Written as DNA, the CDR3 is TGCAGTGCTAGAGATGACAGGGCCGGTAATAATTCACCCCTCCACTTT.

The table lists this clone with a few counts. This rearrangement joins TRBV11-2 to TRBJ1-2, with 11 bases that match TRBD1. The CDR3 covers 17 residues. Unmatched junction bases numbered 18, after V lost 7 bases and J lost 8 bases. From germline, CDR1 is SGHAT and CDR2 FQNNGV. CDR3 DNA sequence: TGTGCCAGCATCGTCGTTAGCCAGCCGGGACAGGGGGGCGGCTACACCTTC. Translated, it gives CASIVVSQPGQGGGYTF.

The table lists this clone with many counts. This rearrangement joins TRBV20-1 to TRBJ1-3, with TRBD1 identical over 10 bases. Losses at the gene ends were 2 bases for V and 4 bases for J; bases not matched to a gene: 8. The CDR3 extends over 16 amino acids. CDR1 is DFQATT, CDR2 SNEGSKA, per germline (reference sequence). CDR3 DNA: TGCAGTGCTAGACGCACCGGGACAGGGGAGGGAAACACCATATATTTT. Translating it yields CSARRTGTGEGNTIYF.

The genes are TRBV12-3 or TRBV12-4 and TRBJ1-2; D gene uncertain. This CDR3 has 14 amino acids. V lost 1 base, J lost 14 bases, and 20 bases lay in between. CDR3 nucleotides: TGTGCCAGCAGTTTAGGATCTTCCTCGTGGTCAAGTACCTTC. It is translated as CASSLGSSSWSSTF.

The chain is built from TRBV12-5 and TRBJ2-2, with D uncertain. Trimming pared 6 bases from V and 5 bases from J, leaving 13 bases between. This CDR3 contains 14 residues. Looked up from germline, CDR1 is LGHNT and CDR2 is FRNRAP. CDR3 coding DNA: TGTGCTAGTGGCAAAACGGACCGGACCGGGGAGCTGTTTTTT. Translating it yields CASGKTDRTGELFF.

The gene calls are TRBV5-6 and TRBJ2-1; 10 nucleotides align to TRBD2. The CDR3 length is 15 residues. From germline, CDR1 is SGHDT and CDR2 YYEEEE. Unmatched junction bases numbered 6, after V lost 0 bases and J lost 9 bases. For the CDR3, the DNA is TGTGCCAGCAGCTTGGGGCTAGCGGGAGAGGGTGAGCAGTTCTTC. Protein product: CASSLGLAGEGEQFF.

The gene calls are TRBV30 and TRBJ1-6; 8 positions agree with TRBD1. V trimming: 3 bases; J trimming: 7 bases; junction bases outside the gene matches: 11. The germline V gene encodes CDR1 GTSNPN and CDR2 SVGIG (reference sequence). The CDR3 has 16 amino acids. CDR3 in DNA: TGTGCCTGGAGGGGGGACCCGGGACAGGAGAATTCACCCCTCCACTTT. It yields the protein CAWRGDPGQENSPLHF.

In its sample, this clone ranks as medium-sized. This rearrangement joins TRBV28 to TRBJ1-1; maybe TRBD1 (5 bases). The V gene lost 5 bases and the J gene lost 3 bases, with 10 bases spanning the gap. The CDR3 extends over 13 amino acids. Germline V gene sequence: CDR1 MDHEN, CDR2 SYDVKM. The DNA for the CDR3 is TGTGCCAGCAGTAAATCGGGGGACACTGAAGCTTTCTTT. Amino acid sequence: CASSKSGDTEAFF.

The V and J genes are TRBV7-2 and TRBJ2-7; D perhaps matches TRBD2 (5 bases). The length of the CDR3 is 13 residues. The germline CDR1 and CDR2 sequences are SGHTA and FQGNSA. V was clipped by 1 base and J by 5 bases, with 9 bases between them. CDR3 sequence: CASSLENGDEQYF. The CDR3 DNA reads TGTGCCAGCAGCTTAGAGAACGGGGACGAGCAGTACTTC.

This clone is termed medium-sized. The chain is built from TRBV12-3 or TRBV12-4 and TRBJ2-1; TRBD2 agrees at 9 bases. Trimming at V came to 1 base and at J to 2 bases, leaving 3 bases not matched to a gene. The CDR3 has 16 residues. The CDR3 loop reads CASSLEAGGAYNEQFF. CDR3 in DNA: TGTGCCAGCAGTTTAGAGGCGGGGGGGGCCTACAATGAGCAGTTCTTC.

This clone has at least ten counts. V and J are TRBV5-1 and TRBJ2-7; 7 bases are shared with TRBD2. The CDR3 has 14 residues. Germline assignment: CDR1 SGHRS and CDR2 YFSETQ. Trimming cost V 0 bases and J 3 bases; bases outside gene matches: 3. Here the CDR3 reads CASSLVAGGYEQYF. DNA of the CDR3: TGCGCCAGCAGCTTGGTAGCGGGCGGCTACGAGCAGTACTTC.